A single sample is the source of the 16 T cell receptor beta chains below, sequenced in a study of shared clonotypes between healthy human individuals. Repertoires were generated with immunoSEQ multiplex PCR, while TCRdb's copy carries only in-frame clones and drops some. Found here are roughly 2,000,000 clones, just over 90% of them singletons; the top ten hold roughly 1.7%. Only CD45RO-negative cells positively selected for CCR7 counted as naive CD8 cells, so terminally differentiated effector memory CD45RA+ cells were excluded. The sample taken for sequencing was naive CD8+ T cells from PBMCs. Receptor source: a man between 18 and 35 years old in good health. Some clones in this sample may be carry-over from other donors' samples.

Remarks on this clone: Other DNA sequences of this sample code for an identical CDR3. The genes are TRBV11-2 and TRBJ1-1; D is unclear. CDR3 length equals 12 residues. Between the trimmed V and J ends, which lost 5 bases and 1 base, there was a span of 5 bases. Germline V gives CDR1 SGHAT, CDR2 FQNNGV. The CDR3 loop is CASSQGNTEAFF. Here the CDR3 DNA reads TGTGCCAGCAGCCAAGGGAACACTGAAGCTTTCTTT.

The rearrangement links TRBV5-8 to TRBJ2-2; D remains unclear. The length of the CDR3 is 17 residues. Trimming stripped 2 bases from V and 5 bases from J, with 19 bases between. Germline V lookup: CDR1 SGHTS, CDR2 YDEGEE. The chain's CDR3 is CASSLSEWPEGTGELFF. CDR3 bases: TGTGCCAGCAGCTTAAGCGAGTGGCCCGAAGGGACCGGGGAGCTGTTTTTT.

The chain couples TRBV4-3 to TRBJ1-3; D gene uncertain. V was cut by 4 bases and J by 4 bases, with 17 bases left in between. The CDR3 consists of 16 residues. In germline, CDR1 is LGHNA, CDR2 YSLEER. The CDR3 DNA sequence: TGCGCCAGCAGCCGCTCCACGAAAGATCGGGGAAACACCATATATTTT. Encoded protein: CASSRSTKDRGNTIYF.

The chain has TRBV7-9 and TRBJ2-5; no firm D call. V was pared by 5 bases and J by 5 bases, with 6 bases between. This CDR3 has 11 residues. CDR1 is SEHNR, CDR2 FQNEAQ, per germline (reference sequence). The CDR3 nucleotides read TGTGCCAGCAGCGGTCCTGAGACCCAGTACTTC. Its translation: CASSGPETQYF.

The V gene is TRBV2, the J gene TRBJ1-2, with D possibly being TRBD1 (5 bases). CDR3 length: 15 amino acids. Trimming stripped 1 base from V and 3 bases from J, with 12 bases between. Germline CDR1 reads SNHLY; CDR2 reads FYNNEI. CDR3 nucleotides: TGTGCCAGCAGTGAAGGGACACCAAGTGACTATGGCTACACCTTC. This translates into CASSEGTPSDYGYTF. Full variable domain (outside the CDR3, taken from reference TRBV2 and TRBJ1-2): EPEVTQTPSHQVTQMGQEVILRCVPISNHLYFYWYRQILGQKVEFLVSFYNNEISEKSEIFDDQFSVERPDGSNFTLKIRSTKLEDSAMYFCASSEGTPSDYGYTFGSGTRLTVV.

The chain couples TRBV4-1 to TRBJ1-2; no firm D call. The CDR3 is 11 amino acids. CDR1 MGHRA and CDR2 YSYEKL come from the germline V gene. Trimming took 6 bases from V and 6 from J, leaving 8 bases between them. The CDR3 loop is CASRREDGYTF. CDR3 sequence (DNA): TGCGCCAGCAGGCGGGAAGATGGCTACACCTTC.

J is TRBJ2-1 and V is TRBV19, with 11 nucleotides matching TRBD2. V was clipped by 9 bases and J by 7 bases; unmatched bases: 8. The CDR3 has 14 amino acids. In germline, CDR1 is LNHDA, CDR2 SQIVND (reference sequence). CDR3 DNA sequence: TGTGCCAGCCGGAGGCCTAGCGGGAGGAATGAGCAGTTCTTC. Residues: CASRRPSGRNEQFF.

J is TRBJ1-1 and V is TRBV27; weak D call: TRBD1 (5 bases). V was pared by 5 bases and J by 3 bases, with 16 bases between. Germline CDR1 MNHEY, CDR2 SMNVEV (reference sequence). The CDR3 contains 15 residues. CDR3 sequence: CASSLGTLGHTEAFF. CDR3 in DNA: TGTGCCAGCAGTCTCGGGACGCTGGGACACACTGAAGCTTTCTTT.

The chain is built from TRBV19 and TRBJ1-2, with D maybe TRBD1 (5 bases). This CDR3 region has 11 residues. Germline V lookup: CDR1 LNHDA, CDR2 SQIVND (reference sequence). V dropped 8 bases and J dropped 6 bases, with 10 bases sitting between them. The DNA of the CDR3 is TGTGCCAGTGACAGTTATAATGGCTACACCTTC. Its translation is CASDSYNGYTF.

The chain employs TRBV9 and TRBJ2-1, with a weak D call TRBD2 (6 bases). The CDR3 is made up of 14 amino acids. Germline values: CDR1 SGDLS, CDR2 YYNGEE. With 3 bases removed from V and 3 bases from J, the gap between germline ends came to 10 bases. The DNA of the CDR3 is TGTGCCAGCAGCGAGCGGACTAACTACAATGAGCAGTTCTTC. Amino acid sequence: CASSERTNYNEQFF.

The genes are TRBV25-1 and TRBJ1-4; D gene uncertain. Germline V gives CDR1 MGHDK, CDR2 SYGVNS. V was shortened by 6 bases and J by 8 bases, with 7 bases between the two germline ends. There are 11 residues in the CDR3. For the CDR3, the DNA is TGTGCCAGCAGGGGTGGAGAAAAACTGTTTTTT. Protein sequence: CASRGGEKLFF.

The CDR3 is CASSLGGNTDTQYF. CDR3 in DNA: TGCGCCAGCAGCTTGGGCGGTAACACAGATACGCAGTATTTT. The rearrangement joins TRBV5-1 to TRBJ2-3, with D unclear. The germline V gene has CDR1 SGHRS and CDR2 YFSETQ. The CDR3 spans 14 residues. The germline V and J ends were trimmed by 0 bases and 2 bases, with 7 bases remaining between them.

The genes are TRBV15 and TRBJ2-7; weak D call: TRBD1 (6 bases). Looked up from germline, CDR1 is LNHNV and CDR2 is YYDKDF (reference sequence). Trimming took off 5 bases at V and 2 bases at J, with 16 bases between the two ends. This CDR3 spans 15 amino acids. In DNA, the CDR3 is TGTGCCACCAGCTCTGTCCCTCAGGGGACCTACGAGCAGTACTTC. This sequence encodes CATSSVPQGTYEQYF.

Concerning this clone: Other DNA sequences from this sample encode an identical CDR3 as well. This chain uses TRBV6-5 with TRBJ2-1, with D hard to call. V dropped 4 bases and J dropped 0 bases, with 7 bases sitting between them. Germline CDR1 and CDR2: MNHEY and SVGAGI. The CDR3 contains 14 residues. The CDR3 region is CASSSGSSYNEQFF. The CDR3 DNA reads as TGTGCCAGCAGTTCCGGCAGCTCCTACAATGAGCAGTTCTTC.

This clone was recorded once. The chain couples TRBV29-1 to TRBJ2-7, with D hard to call. Looked up from germline, CDR1 is SQVTM and CDR2 is ANQGSEA. V lost 1 base to trimming and J lost 1 base, with 8 bases between them. The CDR3 loop spans 13 amino acids. CDR3 amino acids: CSVEGELSYEQYF. In DNA form, the CDR3 reads TGCAGCGTTGAAGGGGAACTATCCTACGAGCAGTACTTC.

Notes on this clone: Different DNA sequences within this sample yield the same CDR3. This chain uses TRBV6-5 with TRBJ1-2, with TRBD1 matching 7 bases. CDR1 and CDR2 from the germline V gene are MNHEY and SVGAGI. The CDR3 contains 15 residues. J lost 2 bases, V lost 0 bases, and 3 bases had no gene match. For the CDR3, the DNA is TGTGCCAGCAGTTACTCCCAGGGGGGCAACTATGGCTACACCTTC. This gives the protein CASSYSQGGNYGYTF.